Listed below are T cell receptor beta chains from one sample, sequenced in a study of cytomegalovirus exposure and HLA in healthy donors. Some clones are missing from TCRdb's copy, which holds only in-frame ones; the method was immunoSEQ multiplex PCR. The data hold about 130,000 clones, with over 65% observed a single time. The sample taken for sequencing was PBMCs. The origin of the receptors is a man in his forties in good health and CMV-seropositive. CDR3s include the opening cysteine and the closing phenylalanine or tryptophan. The order of the fields is V gene, D gene, clone size, J gene, CDR3 protein, CDR3 DNA. D genes are given only for firm matches. Size is omitted from some rows. Given values are once, few, many or a class for expanded clones.

V gene: TRBV27
D gene: TRBD2
clone size: NA
J gene: TRBJ2-2
CDR3 protein: CASSSGRRTGELFF
CDR3 DNA: TGTGCCAGCAGTTCCGGGAGGAGAACCGGGGAGCTGTTTTTT

V gene: TRBV2
D gene: TRBD1
clone size: many
J gene: TRBJ1-5
CDR3 protein: CASNPDRGQGQPQHF
CDR3 DNA: TGTGCCAGCAATCCGGACAGGGGGCAGGGTCAGCCCCAGCATTTT

V gene: TRBV9
D gene: NA
clone size: NA
J gene: TRBJ1-5
CDR3 protein: CASSESQPQHF
CDR3 DNA: TGTGCCAGCAGCGAGAGTCAGCCCCAGCATTTT

V gene: TRBV30
D gene: NA
clone size: NA
J gene: TRBJ1-1
CDR3 protein: CAWRAGLEAFF
CDR3 DNA: TGTGCCTGGAGGGCAGGGTTAGAAGCTTTCTTT

V gene: TRBV7-8
D gene: NA
clone size: NA
J gene: TRBJ2-7
CDR3 protein: CASSLTDRLYEQYF
CDR3 DNA: TGTGCCAGCAGCTTAACCGACAGGCTCTACGAGCAGTACTTC

V gene: TRBV6-1
D gene: NA
clone size: NA
J gene: TRBJ2-6
CDR3 protein: CASKTAGANVLTF
CDR3 DNA: TGTGCCAGCAAAACAGCTGGGGCCAACGTCCTGACTTTC

V gene: TRBV7-9
D gene: TRBD1
clone size: NA
J gene: TRBJ2-1
CDR3 protein: CASSFRQGGSYNEQFF
CDR3 DNA: TGTGCCAGCAGCTTTAGACAGGGGGGTTCCTACAATGAGCAGTTCTTC

V gene: TRBV7-2
D gene: TRBD1
clone size: NA
J gene: TRBJ1-5
CDR3 protein: CASSLLGGRQPQHF
CDR3 DNA: TGTGCCAGCAGCTTACTAGGGGGCCGACAGCCCCAGCATTTT

V gene: TRBV13
D gene: TRBD1
clone size: NA
J gene: TRBJ2-4
CDR3 protein: CASSLDRDLAKNIQYF
CDR3 DNA: TGTGCCAGCAGCCTCGACAGGGACCTAGCCAAAAACATTCAGTACTTC

V gene: TRBV7-9
D gene: TRBD2
clone size: once
J gene: TRBJ2-1
CDR3 protein: CASSYRTSGNNEQFF
CDR3 DNA: TGTGCCAGCAGCTATCGGACTAGCGGAAACAATGAGCAGTTCTTC

V gene: TRBV27
D gene: NA
clone size: NA
J gene: TRBJ1-4
CDR3 protein: CASSSTAGATNEKLFF
CDR3 DNA: TGTGCCAGCAGTTCGACCGCAGGGGCAACTAATGAAAAACTGTTTTTT

V gene: TRBV27
D gene: NA
clone size: few
J gene: TRBJ1-1
CDR3 protein: CASSLGAGTEAFF
CDR3 DNA: TGTGCCAGCAGTTTGGGGGCAGGGACTGAAGCTTTCTTT

V gene: TRBV29-1
D gene: NA
clone size: once
J gene: TRBJ2-3
CDR3 protein: CSVVPGREGTDTQYF
CDR3 DNA: TGCAGCGTTGTGCCCGGCAGGGAAGGCACAGATACGCAGTATTTT

V gene: TRBV5-1
D gene: TRBD2
clone size: few
J gene: TRBJ2-7
CDR3 protein: CASSLTSGTYEQYF
CDR3 DNA: TGCGCCAGCAGCTTGACTAGCGGGACTTACGAGCAGTACTTC

V gene: TRBV7-6
D gene: TRBD1
clone size: NA
J gene: TRBJ1-6
CDR3 protein: CASSTGTGGSYNSPLHF
CDR3 DNA: TGTGCCAGCAGCACCGGGACAGGAGGCTCCTATAATTCACCCCTCCACTTT

V gene: TRBV6-6
D gene: TRBD1
clone size: once
J gene: TRBJ2-7
CDR3 protein: CASRQGAYEQYF
CDR3 DNA: TGTGCCAGCAGACAGGGGGCCTACGAGCAGTACTTC

V gene: TRBV10-3
D gene: NA
clone size: NA
J gene: TRBJ2-7
CDR3 protein: CAISEGLYEQYF
CDR3 DNA: TGTGCCATCAGTGAGGGACTCTACGAGCAGTACTTC

V gene: TRBV2
D gene: TRBD1
clone size: NA
J gene: TRBJ2-5
CDR3 protein: CASSPTGFGETQYF
CDR3 DNA: TGTGCCAGCAGTCCGACAGGGTTCGGAGAGACCCAGTACTTC

V gene: TRBV20-1
D gene: NA
clone size: NA
J gene: TRBJ1-4
CDR3 protein: CSARGSEKLFF
CDR3 DNA: TGCAGTGCTAGAGGTAGCGAAAAACTGTTTTTT

V gene: TRBV10-2
D gene: NA
clone size: NA
J gene: TRBJ1-2
CDR3 protein: CASSERGLTYGYTF
CDR3 DNA: TGCGCCAGCAGTGAGAGGGGGTTAACCTATGGCTACACCTTC

V gene: TRBV4-2
D gene: TRBD1
clone size: NA
J gene: TRBJ1-1
CDR3 protein: CASSQEIPGTGLATEAFF
CDR3 DNA: TGTGCCAGCAGCCAAGAAATCCCAGGGACAGGGCTGGCCACTGAAGCTTTCTTT

V gene: TRBV7-9
D gene: TRBD1
clone size: NA
J gene: TRBJ2-7
CDR3 protein: CASSLYPTTGASYEQYF
CDR3 DNA: TGTGCCAGCAGCTTATATCCTACGACAGGGGCATCCTACGAGCAGTACTTC

V gene: TRBV4-3
D gene: TRBD2
clone size: NA
J gene: TRBJ2-1
CDR3 protein: CASSHTVTSGPTDLSYNEQFF
CDR3 DNA: TGCGCCAGCAGCCACACCGTGACTAGCGGGCCCACAGACCTCTCCTACAATGAGCAGTTCTTC

V gene: TRBV28
D gene: NA
clone size: NA
J gene: TRBJ2-3
CDR3 protein: CASSFRGRSRAGTDTQYF
CDR3 DNA: TGTGCCAGCAGTTTCAGGGGGAGGTCGAGGGCTGGCACAGATACGCAGTATTTT

V gene: TRBV5-1
D gene: TRBD1
clone size: once
J gene: TRBJ2-7
CDR3 protein: CASSLGQGAAYEQYF
CDR3 DNA: TGCGCCAGCAGCTTGGGCCAGGGGGCCGCCTACGAGCAGTACTTC

V gene: TRBV6-4
D gene: NA
clone size: NA
J gene: TRBJ1-5
CDR3 protein: CASSQGGWNQPQHF
CDR3 DNA: TGTGCCAGCAGTCAAGGGGGTTGGAATCAGCCCCAGCATTTT

V gene: TRBV9
D gene: NA
clone size: NA
J gene: TRBJ2-7
CDR3 protein: CASSVGRLSYEQYF
CDR3 DNA: TGTGCCAGCAGCGTAGGCAGGCTGTCCTACGAGCAGTACTTC

V gene: TRBV28
D gene: TRBD2
clone size: NA
J gene: TRBJ2-5
CDR3 protein: CASTMTSSTETQYF
CDR3 DNA: TGTGCCAGCACAATGACTAGCAGTACCGAGACCCAGTACTTC

V gene: TRBV7-2
D gene: NA
clone size: NA
J gene: TRBJ2-7
CDR3 protein: CAGSSGRGNEQYF
CDR3 DNA: TGTGCCGGCAGCTCCGGAAGGGGCAACGAGCAGTACTTC

V gene: TRBV29-1
D gene: TRBD2
clone size: NA
J gene: TRBJ2-2
CDR3 protein: CSVTVLAGGNGELFF
CDR3 DNA: TGCAGCGTTACAGTACTAGCGGGGGGGAACGGGGAGCTGTTTTTT

V gene: TRBV6-4
D gene: TRBD2
clone size: NA
J gene: TRBJ2-5
CDR3 protein: CASSASGGARETQYF
CDR3 DNA: TGTGCCAGCAGTGCCAGCGGGGGGGCCCGGGAGACCCAGTACTTC

V gene: TRBV5-1
D gene: TRBD2
clone size: NA
J gene: TRBJ2-3
CDR3 protein: CASSHGGGRGTDTQYF
CDR3 DNA: TGCGCCAGCAGCCATGGGGGCGGGAGGGGGACAGATACGCAGTATTTT

V gene: TRBV13
D gene: NA
clone size: NA
J gene: TRBJ2-1
CDR3 protein: CASRIQGYNEQFF
CDR3 DNA: TGTGCCAGCAGGATACAGGGCTACAATGAGCAGTTCTTC

V gene: TRBV7-2
D gene: NA
clone size: NA
J gene: TRBJ1-1
CDR3 protein: CASSLEEKGMNTEAFF
CDR3 DNA: TGTGCCAGCAGCTTAGAAGAGAAGGGGATGAACACTGAAGCTTTCTTT

V gene: TRBV11-3
D gene: TRBD1
clone size: NA
J gene: TRBJ1-1
CDR3 protein: CASSRTGKGNTEAFF
CDR3 DNA: TGTGCCAGCAGCCGGACAGGGAAGGGGAACACTGAAGCTTTCTTT

V gene: TRBV15
D gene: TRBD2
clone size: NA
J gene: TRBJ2-7
CDR3 protein: CATSRGIAGAEEQYF
CDR3 DNA: TGTGCCACCAGCAGAGGTATAGCGGGGGCGGAAGAGCAGTACTTC

V gene: TRBV27
D gene: NA
clone size: NA
J gene: TRBJ1-2
CDR3 protein: CASSSNDRNYGYTF
CDR3 DNA: TGTGCCAGCAGCTCCAACGACAGAAACTATGGCTACACCTTC

V gene: TRBV6-5
D gene: TRBD1
clone size: NA
J gene: TRBJ1-1
CDR3 protein: CASSSEYRGATEAFF
CDR3 DNA: TGTGCCAGCAGTTCGGAATACAGGGGAGCCACTGAAGCTTTCTTT

V gene: TRBV7-2
D gene: TRBD2
clone size: few
J gene: TRBJ2-1
CDR3 protein: CASSFSGTNNEQFF
CDR3 DNA: TGTGCCAGCAGCTTTAGCGGGACCAACAATGAGCAGTTCTTC

V gene: TRBV19
D gene: NA
clone size: NA
J gene: TRBJ1-4
CDR3 protein: CASSISSGEKLFF
CDR3 DNA: TGTGCCAGTAGTATCAGTAGCGGTGAAAAACTGTTTTTT

V gene: TRBV5-1
D gene: TRBD1
clone size: NA
J gene: TRBJ2-7
CDR3 protein: CASSPRLSGQGAYEQYF
CDR3 DNA: TGCGCCAGCAGCCCCCGGTTGTCGGGACAGGGGGCGTACGAGCAGTACTTC

V gene: TRBV19
D gene: NA
clone size: NA
J gene: TRBJ1-2
CDR3 protein: CASSIGAGLGYTF
CDR3 DNA: TGTGCCAGTAGTATAGGGGCTGGGCTTGGCTACACCTTC

V gene: TRBV27
D gene: TRBD1
clone size: NA
J gene: TRBJ2-3
CDR3 protein: CASSSPTGAGTDTQYF
CDR3 DNA: TGTGCCAGCAGTTCCCCGACAGGGGCCGGCACAGATACGCAGTATTTT

V gene: TRBV6-1
D gene: TRBD1
clone size: NA
J gene: TRBJ2-7
CDR3 protein: CASTPGQSSYEQYF
CDR3 DNA: TGTGCCAGCACTCCGGGACAGAGCTCCTACGAGCAGTACTTC

V gene: TRBV11-2
D gene: NA
clone size: NA
J gene: TRBJ2-2
CDR3 protein: CASSRPRGENTGELFF
CDR3 DNA: TGTGCCAGCAGCCGACCCCGGGGAGAGAACACCGGGGAGCTGTTTTTT